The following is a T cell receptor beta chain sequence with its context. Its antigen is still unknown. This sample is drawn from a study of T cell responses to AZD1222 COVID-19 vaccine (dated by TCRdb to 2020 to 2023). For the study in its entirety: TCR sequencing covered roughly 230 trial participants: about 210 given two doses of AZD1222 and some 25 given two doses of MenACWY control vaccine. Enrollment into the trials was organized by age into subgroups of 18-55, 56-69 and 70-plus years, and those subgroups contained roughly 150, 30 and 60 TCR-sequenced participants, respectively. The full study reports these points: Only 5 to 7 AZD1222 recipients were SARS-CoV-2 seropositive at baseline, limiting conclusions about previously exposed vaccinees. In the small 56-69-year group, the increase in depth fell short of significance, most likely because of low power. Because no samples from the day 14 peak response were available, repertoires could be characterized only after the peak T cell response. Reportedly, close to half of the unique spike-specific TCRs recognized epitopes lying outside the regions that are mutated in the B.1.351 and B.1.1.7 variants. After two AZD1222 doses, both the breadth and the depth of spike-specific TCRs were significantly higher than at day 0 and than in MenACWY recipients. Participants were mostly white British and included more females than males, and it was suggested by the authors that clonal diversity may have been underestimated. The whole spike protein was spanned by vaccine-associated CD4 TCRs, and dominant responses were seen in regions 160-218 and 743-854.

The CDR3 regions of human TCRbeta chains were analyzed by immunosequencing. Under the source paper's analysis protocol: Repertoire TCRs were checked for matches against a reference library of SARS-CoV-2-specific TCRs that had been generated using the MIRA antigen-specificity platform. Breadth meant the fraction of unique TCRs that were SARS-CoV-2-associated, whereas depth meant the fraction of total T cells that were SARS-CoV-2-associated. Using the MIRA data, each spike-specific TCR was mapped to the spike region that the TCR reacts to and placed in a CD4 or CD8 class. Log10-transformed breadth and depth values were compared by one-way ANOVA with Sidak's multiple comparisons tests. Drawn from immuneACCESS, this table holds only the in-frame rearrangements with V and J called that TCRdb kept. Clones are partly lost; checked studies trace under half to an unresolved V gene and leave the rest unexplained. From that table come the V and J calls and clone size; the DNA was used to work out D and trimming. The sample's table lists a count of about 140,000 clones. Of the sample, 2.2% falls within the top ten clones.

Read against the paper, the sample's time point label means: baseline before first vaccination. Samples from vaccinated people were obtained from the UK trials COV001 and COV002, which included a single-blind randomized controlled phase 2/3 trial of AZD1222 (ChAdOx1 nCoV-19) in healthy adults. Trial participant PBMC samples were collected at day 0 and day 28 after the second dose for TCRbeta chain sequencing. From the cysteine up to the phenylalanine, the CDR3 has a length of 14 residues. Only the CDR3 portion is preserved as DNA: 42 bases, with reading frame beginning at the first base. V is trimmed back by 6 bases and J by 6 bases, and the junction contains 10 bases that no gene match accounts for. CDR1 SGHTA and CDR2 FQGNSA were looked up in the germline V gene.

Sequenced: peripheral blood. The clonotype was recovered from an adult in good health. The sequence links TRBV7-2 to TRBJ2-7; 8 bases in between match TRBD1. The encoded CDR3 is CASSPGQGGSEQYF. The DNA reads TGTGCCAGCAGTCCAGGACAGGGTGGATCCGAGCAGTACTTC.